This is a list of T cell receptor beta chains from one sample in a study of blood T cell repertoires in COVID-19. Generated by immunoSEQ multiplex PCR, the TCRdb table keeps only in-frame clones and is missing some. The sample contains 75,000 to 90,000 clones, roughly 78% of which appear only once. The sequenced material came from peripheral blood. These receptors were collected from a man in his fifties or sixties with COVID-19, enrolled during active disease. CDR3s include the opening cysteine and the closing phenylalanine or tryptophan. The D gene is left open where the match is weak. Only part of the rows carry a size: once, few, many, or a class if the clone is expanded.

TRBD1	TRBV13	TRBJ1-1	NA	TGTGCCAGCAGCTTTGGGACAGGGAACACTGAAGCTTTCTTT	CASSFGTGNTEAFF
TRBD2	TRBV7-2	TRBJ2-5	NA	TGTGCCAGCAGCTTAGTGGCGGGGGGCCTCCAAGAGACCCAGTACTTC	CASSLVAGGLQETQYF
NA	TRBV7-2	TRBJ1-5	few	TGTGCCAGCAGCTTGTCCTCGGGTGGGAGCAATCAGCCCCAGCATTTT	CASSLSSGGSNQPQHF
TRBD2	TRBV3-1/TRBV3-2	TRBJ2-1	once	TGTGCCAGCAGCCAAGGACTAGCGGGGGTTAGGGAGCAGTTCTTC	CASSQGLAGVREQFF
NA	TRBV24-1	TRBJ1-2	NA	TGTGCCACCAGCGACGGGATTGGCTACACCTTC	CATSDGIGYTF
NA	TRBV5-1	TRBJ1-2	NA	TGCGCCAGCAGCTTGGATCCAGGGGCTGGCTACACCTTC	CASSLDPGAGYTF
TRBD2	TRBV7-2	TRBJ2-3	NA	TGTGCCAGCAGCTTAGCGCGGAGTAGCGGGAGCACAGATACGCAGTATTTT	CASSLARSSGSTDTQYF
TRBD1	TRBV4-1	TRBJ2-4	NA	TGCGCCAGCAGCCATCCTGGGACAGGGTATCCCAAAAACATTCAGTACTTC	CASSHPGTGYPKNIQYF
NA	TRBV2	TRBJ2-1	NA	TGTGCCAGCAGTGAAACTAGCAATGAGCAGTTCTTC	CASSETSNEQFF
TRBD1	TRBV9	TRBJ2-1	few	TGTGCCAGCAGCGCGGGACAGGGGACAAGCAATGAGCAGTTCTTC	CASSAGQGTSNEQFF
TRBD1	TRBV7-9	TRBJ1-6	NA	TGTGCCAGCAGCCCCGACAGGGGTGTCTATAATTCACCCCTCCACTTT	CASSPDRGVYNSPLHF
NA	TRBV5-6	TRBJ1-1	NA	TGTGCCAGCAGCTCCCGGGACTCTCGGAACACTGAAGCTTTCTTT	CASSSRDSRNTEAFF
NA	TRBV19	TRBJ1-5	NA	TGTGCCAGTAGTATAGATCCATTGGAGACCCAGCATTTT	CASSIDPLETQHF
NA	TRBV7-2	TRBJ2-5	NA	TGTGCCAGCAGCCCGGCCTTTTCAGGGCCCCAGACCCAGTACTTC	CASSPAFSGPQTQYF
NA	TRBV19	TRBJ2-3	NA	TGTGCCAGTAGTTTAGTACCAAGCTTGGGCACAGATACGCAGTATTTT	CASSLVPSLGTDTQYF
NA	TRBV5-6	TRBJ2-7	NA	TGTGCCAGCAGCGCCTACCCTGGGCCCTACGAGCAGTACTTC	CASSAYPGPYEQYF
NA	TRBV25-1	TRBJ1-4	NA	TGTGCCAGCAGTGGGTCCGGAGGCGAAAAACTGTTTTTT	CASSGSGGEKLFF
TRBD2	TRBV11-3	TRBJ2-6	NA	TGTGCCAGCAGCCCCGGGGAGGGTGAGGGTGGGGCCAACGTCCTGACTTTC	CASSPGEGEGGANVLTF
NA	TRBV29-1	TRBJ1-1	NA	TGCAGCGCCTTGGGGGGACTGAACACTGAAGCTTTCTTT	CSALGGLNTEAFF
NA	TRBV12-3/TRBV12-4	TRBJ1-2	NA	TGTGCCAGCAGTCCCATCGGGTATGGCTACACCTTC	CASSPIGYGYTF
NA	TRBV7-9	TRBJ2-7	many	TGTGCCAGCAGCTTAGCAGGAGGGGCGACCTACGAGCAGTACTTC	CASSLAGGATYEQYF
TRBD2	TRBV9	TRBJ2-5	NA	TGTGCCAGCAGCTATAGCGGGGGGCCAGAGACCCAGTACTTC	CASSYSGGPETQYF
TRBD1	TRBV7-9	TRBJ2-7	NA	TGTGCCAGCAGCTCAAAGGACAGGGGCCCCTCCTACGAGCAGTACTTC	CASSSKDRGPSYEQYF
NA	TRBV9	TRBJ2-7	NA	TGTGCCAGCAGCGTAGCTGGGCAGACCTACGAGCAGTACTTC	CASSVAGQTYEQYF
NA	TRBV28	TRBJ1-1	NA	TGTGCCAGCAGTTCAGGGTGGGCAGGGTCGAACACTGAAGCTTTCTTT	CASSSGWAGSNTEAFF
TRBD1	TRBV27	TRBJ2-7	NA	TGTGCCAGCAGCTTGACAGGGAAGGCCTACGAGCAGTACTTC	CASSLTGKAYEQYF
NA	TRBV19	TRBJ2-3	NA	TGTGCCAGTACTACTAAGGGGACAGATACGCAGTATTTT	CASTTKGTDTQYF
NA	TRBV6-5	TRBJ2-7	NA	TGTGCCAGCAGTTCCTCCGGTCGGGGGTCGGGGGAGCAGTACTTC	CASSSSGRGSGEQYF
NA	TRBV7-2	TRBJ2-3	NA	TGTGCCAGCAGCGTAAGCGGAGATACGCAGTATTTT	CASSVSGDTQYF
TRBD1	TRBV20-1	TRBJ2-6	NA	TGCAGTGCTAGTCGTCACAGGGGGCTAAGAGGGGCCAACGTCCTGACTTTC	CSASRHRGLRGANVLTF
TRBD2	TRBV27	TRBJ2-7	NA	TGTGCCAGCAGTTTATCGGTGGGACTAGCGGTTTACGAGCAGTACTTC	CASSLSVGLAVYEQYF
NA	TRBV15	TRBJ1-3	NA	TGTGCCACCAGCAGCGGTGAAAGAAACACCATATATTTT	CATSSGERNTIYF
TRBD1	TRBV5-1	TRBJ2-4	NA	TGCGCCAGCTACGGGACAGAAAACATTCAGTACTTC	CASYGTENIQYF
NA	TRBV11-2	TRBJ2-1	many	TGTGCCAGCAGCCCATTAGCAAGTGAGCAGTTCTTC	CASSPLASEQFF
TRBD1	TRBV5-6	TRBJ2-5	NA	TGTGCCAGCAGACTTACCGGGACAGGGAAATCCCAGTACTTC	CASRLTGTGKSQYF
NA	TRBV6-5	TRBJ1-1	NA	TGTGCCAGCAGAGTTACAGTGAACACTGAAGCTTTCTTT	CASRVTVNTEAFF